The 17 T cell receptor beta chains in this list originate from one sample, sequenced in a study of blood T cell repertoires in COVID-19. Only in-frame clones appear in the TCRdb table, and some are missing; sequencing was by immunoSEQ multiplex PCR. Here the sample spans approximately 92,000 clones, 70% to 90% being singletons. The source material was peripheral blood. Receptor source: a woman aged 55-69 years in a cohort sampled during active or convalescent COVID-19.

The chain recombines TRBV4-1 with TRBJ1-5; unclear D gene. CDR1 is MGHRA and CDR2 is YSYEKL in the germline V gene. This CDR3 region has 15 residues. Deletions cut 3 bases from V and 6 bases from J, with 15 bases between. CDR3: CASSQRGNGGQPQHF. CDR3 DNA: TGCGCCAGCAGCCAGCGGGGTAATGGAGGTCAGCCCCAGCATTTT.

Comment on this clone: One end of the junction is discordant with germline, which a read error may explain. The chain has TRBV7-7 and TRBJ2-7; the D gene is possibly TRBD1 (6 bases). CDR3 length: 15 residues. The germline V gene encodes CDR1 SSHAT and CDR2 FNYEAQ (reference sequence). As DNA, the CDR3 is TGTGCTAGCAGCTTATCTCAGGACAGCACCTACGAGCAGTACTTC. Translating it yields CASSLSQDSTYEQYF. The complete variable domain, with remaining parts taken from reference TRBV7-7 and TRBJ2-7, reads GAGVSQSPRYKVTKRGQDVTLRCDPISSHATLYWYQQALGQGPEFLTYFNYEAQPDKSGLPSDRFSAERPEGSISTLTIQRTEQRDSAMYRCASSLSQDSTYEQYFGPGTRLTVT.

Here the CDR3 reads CASGDTNTGELFF. The CDR3 region has the DNA TGTGCCAGCGGGGACACGAACACCGGGGAGCTGTTTTTT. V and J are TRBV25-1 and TRBJ2-2, with D perhaps matching TRBD1 (6 bases). Per the germline V gene, CDR1 is MGHDK and CDR2 is SYGVNS. The CDR3 runs to 13 residues. V shed 8 bases and J shed 0 bases, with 7 bases lying between them. Complete variable domain (other parts from reference TRBV25-1 and TRBJ2-2): EADIYQTPRYLVIGTGKKITLECSQTMGHDKMYWYQQDPGMELHLIHYSYGVNSTEKGDLSSESTVSRIRTEHFPLTLESARPSHTSQYLCASGDTNTGELFFGEGSRLTVL.

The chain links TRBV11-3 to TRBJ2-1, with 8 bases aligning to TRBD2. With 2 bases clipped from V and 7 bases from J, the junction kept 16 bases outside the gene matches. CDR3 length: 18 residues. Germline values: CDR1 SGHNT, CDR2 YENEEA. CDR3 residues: CASSLTPYLTSGGNEQFF. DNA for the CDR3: TGTGCCAGCAGCTTAACCCCCTACCTTACTAGCGGAGGGAATGAGCAGTTCTTC.

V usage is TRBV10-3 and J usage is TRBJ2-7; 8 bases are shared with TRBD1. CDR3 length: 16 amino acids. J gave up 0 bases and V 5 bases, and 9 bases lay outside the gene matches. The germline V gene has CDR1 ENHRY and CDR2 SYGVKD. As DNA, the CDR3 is TGTGCCATCAGTCAAGACAGGGGTCTTAGCTCCTACGAGCAGTACTTC. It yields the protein CAISQDRGLSSYEQYF.

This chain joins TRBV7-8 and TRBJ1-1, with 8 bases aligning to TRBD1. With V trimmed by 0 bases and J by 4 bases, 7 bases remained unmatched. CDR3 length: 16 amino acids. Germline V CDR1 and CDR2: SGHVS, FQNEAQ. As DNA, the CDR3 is TGTGCCAGCAGCTTAGCGGGGAGACAGGGGAGCACTGAAGCTTTCTTT. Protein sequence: CASSLAGRQGSTEAFF.

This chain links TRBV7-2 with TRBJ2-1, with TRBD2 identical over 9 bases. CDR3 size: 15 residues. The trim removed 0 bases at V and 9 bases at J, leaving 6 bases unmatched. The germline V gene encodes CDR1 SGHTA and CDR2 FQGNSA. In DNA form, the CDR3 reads TGTGCCAGCAGCTTAGCGGGTCTAGCGGGACTTGAGCAGTTCTTC. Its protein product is CASSLAGLAGLEQFF. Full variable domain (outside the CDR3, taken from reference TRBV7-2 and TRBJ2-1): GAGVSQSPSNKVTEKGKDVELRCDPISGHTALYWYRQSLGQGLEFLIYFQGNSAPDKSGLPSDRFSAERTGGSVSTLTIQRTQQEDSAVYLCASSLAGLAGLEQFFGPGTRLTVL.

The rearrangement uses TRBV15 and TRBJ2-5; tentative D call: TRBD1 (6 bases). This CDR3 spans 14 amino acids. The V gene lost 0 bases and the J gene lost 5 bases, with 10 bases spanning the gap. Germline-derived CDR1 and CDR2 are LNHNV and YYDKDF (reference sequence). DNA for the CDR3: TGTGCCACCAGCAGAGATAGGGGGTGGGAGACCCAGTACTTC. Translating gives CATSRDRGWETQYF.

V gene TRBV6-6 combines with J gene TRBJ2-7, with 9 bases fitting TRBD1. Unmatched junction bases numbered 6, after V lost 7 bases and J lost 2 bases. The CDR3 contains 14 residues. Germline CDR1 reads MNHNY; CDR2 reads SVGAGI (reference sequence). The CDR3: CASNLGQGAYEQYF. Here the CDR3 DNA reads TGTGCCAGCAACTTGGGACAGGGAGCCTACGAGCAGTACTTC.

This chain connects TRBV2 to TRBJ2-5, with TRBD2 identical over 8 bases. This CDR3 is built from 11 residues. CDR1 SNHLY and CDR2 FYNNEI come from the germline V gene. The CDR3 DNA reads TGTGCGTCGGGAGGGGAAGAGACCCAGTACTTC. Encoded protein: CASGGEETQYF.

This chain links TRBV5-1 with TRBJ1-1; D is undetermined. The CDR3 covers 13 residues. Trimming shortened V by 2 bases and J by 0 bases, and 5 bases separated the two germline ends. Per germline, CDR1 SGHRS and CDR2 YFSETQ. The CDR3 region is CASSFAVNTEAFF. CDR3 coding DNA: TGCGCCAGCAGCTTCGCGGTGAACACTGAAGCTTTCTTT.

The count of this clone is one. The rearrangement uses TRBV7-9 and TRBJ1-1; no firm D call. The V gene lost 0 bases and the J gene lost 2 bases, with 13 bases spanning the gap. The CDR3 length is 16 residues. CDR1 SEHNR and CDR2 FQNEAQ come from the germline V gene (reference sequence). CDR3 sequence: CASSLAAGLINTEAFF. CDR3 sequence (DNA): TGTGCCAGCAGCTTAGCGGCGGGGTTGATAAACACTGAAGCTTTCTTT. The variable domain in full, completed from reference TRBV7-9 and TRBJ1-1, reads DTGVSQNPRHKITKRGQNVTFRCDPISEHNRLYWYRQTLGQGPEFLTYFQNEAQLEKSRLLSDRFSAERPKGSFSTLEIQRTEQGDSAMYLCASSLAAGLINTEAFFGQGTRLTVV.

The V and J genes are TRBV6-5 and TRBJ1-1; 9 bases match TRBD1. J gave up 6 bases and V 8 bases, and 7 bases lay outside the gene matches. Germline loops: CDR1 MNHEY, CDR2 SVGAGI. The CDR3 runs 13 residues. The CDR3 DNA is TGTGCCAGCGTGATGGACAGGGGCGCTGAAGCTTTCTTT. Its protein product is CASVMDRGAEAFF.

CDR3: CASSTSGTGVGYTF. The CDR3 DNA is TGTGCCAGTAGTACGTCCGGGACAGGGGTTGGCTACACCTTC. The chain is built from TRBV19 and TRBJ1-2; 10 bases line up with TRBD1. Germline trimming cut 4 bases from V and 7 bases from J; bases unmatched to any gene: 6. The CDR3 has 14 amino acids. Germline V lookup: CDR1 LNHDA, CDR2 SQIVND (reference sequence). The whole variable domain, filled in from reference TRBV19 and TRBJ1-2, reads DGGITQSPKYLFRKEGQNVTLSCEQNLNHDAMYWYRQDPGQGLRLIYYSQIVNDFQKGDIAEGYSVSREKKESFPLTVTSAQKNPTAFYLCASSTSGTGVGYTFGSGTRLTVV.

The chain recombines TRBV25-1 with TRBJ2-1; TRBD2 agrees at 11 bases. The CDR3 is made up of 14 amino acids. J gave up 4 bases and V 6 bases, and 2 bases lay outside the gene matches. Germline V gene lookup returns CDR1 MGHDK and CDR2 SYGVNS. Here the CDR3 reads CASSGTSGYNEQFF. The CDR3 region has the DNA TGTGCCAGCAGCGGGACTAGCGGTTACAATGAGCAGTTCTTC.

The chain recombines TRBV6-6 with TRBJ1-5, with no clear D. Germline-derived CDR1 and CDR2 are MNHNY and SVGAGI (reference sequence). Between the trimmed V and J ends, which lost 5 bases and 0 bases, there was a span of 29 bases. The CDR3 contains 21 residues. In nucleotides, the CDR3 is TGTGCCAGCAGTCAGGTATTCGGGGTAGGGCTGCTCCTATATAGCAATCAGCCCCAGCATTTT. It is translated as CASSQVFGVGLLLYSNQPQHF.

The chain's CDR3 is CSAKLAPYQYF. CDR3 DNA sequence: TGCAGTGCTAAACTAGCGCCCTACCAGTACTTC. The gene calls are TRBV20-1 and TRBJ2-5; 7 bases map to TRBD2. CDR1 and CDR2 from the germline V gene are DFQATT and SNEGSKA (reference sequence). This CDR3 is 11 amino acids long. V shed 4 bases and J 10 bases; nucleotides not matched to a gene: 6.